The 13 T cell receptor beta chains given below trace back to one sample, sequenced in a study of metastatic and nonmetastatic thyroid tumors. Patients had received no treatment of any kind before thyroid surgery. Through MiXCR, TCRdb re-clonotyped the PCR reads. The sample has about 28,000 clones; less than 25% are singletons. Sequenced: blood. The source of these receptors is a female donor with papillary thyroid cancer or a benign thyroid nodule (not recorded which). Some clones in this sample may be carry-over from other donors' samples.

Notes on this clone: This may come from a read error, since a much larger clone is one base off. This chain links TRBV29-1 with TRBJ2-2, with D perhaps TRBD1 (6 bases). The CDR3 extends over 13 amino acids. CDR1 and CDR2 from the germline V gene are SQVTM and ANQGSEA. The CDR3 region is CSLEPRGTGELFF. The CDR3 DNA follows: TGCAGCCTTGAACCTAGGGGGACCGGGGAGCTGTTTTTT.

This clone is medium-sized (0.01 to 0.1%). Other DNA sequences in this sample translate to the same CDR3. The chain uses TRBV6-5 and TRBJ1-6; perhaps TRBD1 as D (6 bases). The V gene's germline CDR1 is MNHEY and CDR2 SVGAGI. V lost 2 bases and J 4 bases, leaving 9 bases between the germline ends. This CDR3 spans 15 amino acids. The CDR3 nucleotides read TGTGCCAGCAGTTACGGAGGACAGTATAATTCACCCCTCCACTTT. Translation gives CASSYGGQYNSPLHF.

This clone has ten or more counts. The chain couples TRBV9 to TRBJ1-1; 7 bases align to TRBD1. Trimming took 3 bases from V and 3 from J; bases not matched to a gene: 11. The CDR3 sequence is 16 residues long. Germline CDR1 is SGDLS and CDR2 is YYNGEE. CDR3 DNA sequence: TGTGCCAGCAGCGCCGGCGCCGGGACAGCAGACACTGAAGCTTTCTTT. It specifies CASSAGAGTADTEAFF.

This clone was observed many times. This sequence joins TRBV5-1 and TRBJ2-7; D might be TRBD2 (7 bases). Germline V CDR1 and CDR2: SGHRS, YFSETQ. V gave up 5 bases and J gave up 5 bases, with 14 bases separating them. The CDR3 extends over 13 amino acids. The CDR3 spells CASRGGAGDEQYF. CDR3 bases: TGCGCCAGCAGGGGGGGGGCAGGAGACGAGCAGTACTTC.

V is TRBV11-3 and J is TRBJ2-2; 7 bases line up with TRBD2. The CDR3 is 13 amino acids. J was trimmed by 5 bases and V by 5 bases; bases with no gene match: 2. Per germline, CDR1 SGHNT and CDR2 YENEEA. CDR3 DNA: TGTGCCAGCAGCACGGGAGGTACCGGGGAGCTGTTTTTT. Translated: CASSTGGTGELFF.

This clone was detected ten times or more. Additional DNA sequences in this sample encode the identical CDR3. The chain has TRBV7-9 and TRBJ1-1, with TRBD1 identical over 7 bases. Germline assignment: CDR1 SEHNR and CDR2 FQNEAQ (reference sequence). The CDR3 runs to 14 residues. Trimming removed 5 bases from V and 0 bases from J; junction bases left unmatched: 3. The CDR3 bases are TGTGCCAGCAGCCGGACAGGAGTGAACACTGAAGCTTTCTTT. Protein sequence: CASSRTGVNTEAFF.

This clone was seen at least ten times. The DNA of the CDR3 is TGTGCCTGGAGTCGGGGGCCCCCCACAGATACGCAGTATTTT. Translating it yields CAWSRGPPTDTQYF. This chain links TRBV30 with TRBJ2-3, with D perhaps TRBD1 or TRBD2 (6 bases each). Trimming left V 2 bases short and J 2 bases short, with 11 bases between. The length of the CDR3 is 14 residues. Per the germline V gene, CDR1 is GTSNPN and CDR2 is SVGIG (reference sequence).

A few counts support this clone. The junction differs from germline at one of its ends, possibly a read error. The chain links TRBV25-1 to TRBJ1-1; D remains ambiguous. The germline gives CDR1 MGHDK, CDR2 SYGVNS. This CDR3 is 15 amino acids long. The CDR3 protein is CTSRPSGAYNTEAFF. CDR3 DNA sequence: TGTACCAGCAGACCAAGCGGCGCCTACAACACTGAAGCTTTCTTT.

The V gene is TRBV5-1, the J gene TRBJ2-3; D unclear. This CDR3 comprises 14 residues. Germline values: CDR1 SGHRS, CDR2 YFSETQ. With 6 bases removed from V and 1 base from J, the gap between germline ends came to 12 bases. The CDR3 protein is CASTRGQGTDTQYF. In DNA form, the CDR3 reads TGCGCCAGCACCCGTGGGCAGGGCACAGATACGCAGTATTTT.

This clone appeared many times. This may arise from a read error, as a much more abundant clone is one base away. Other DNA sequences in the same sample also yield this CDR3. This rearrangement joins TRBV20-1 to TRBJ2-5; TRBD2 matches 7 bases. V dropped 2 bases and J dropped 5; count of bases not matched to a gene: 5. The CDR3 runs 13 residues. CDR1 DFQATT and CDR2 SNEGSKA come from the germline V gene (reference sequence). CDR3 bases: TGCAGTGCTAGACGGCTAGCGGTGGAGACCCAGTACTTC. It yields the protein CSARRLAVETQYF.

The chain has TRBV30 and TRBJ1-1; no clear D gene. The CDR3 consists of 14 residues. V was clipped by 4 bases and J by 0 bases, with 12 bases between them. CDR1 and CDR2 from the germline V gene are GTSNPN and SVGIG (reference sequence). CDR3 DNA sequence: TGTGCCTGGACTTGGAGCGTCATGAACACTGAAGCTTTCTTT. This sequence encodes CAWTWSVMNTEAFF.

This chain connects TRBV30 to TRBJ2-2; no clear D gene. V lost 5 bases and J 3 bases, leaving 13 bases between the germline ends. Germline loops: CDR1 GTSNPN, CDR2 SVGIG (reference sequence). This CDR3 has 14 amino acids. CDR3 nucleotides: TGTGCCTGGTCGAGTAGCCCCCACACCGGGGAGCTGTTTTTT. Protein: CAWSSSPHTGELFF.

Ten or more counts support this clone. This rearrangement joins TRBV3-1 to TRBJ2-3, with D unclear. The germline V and J ends were trimmed by 4 bases and 0 bases, with 11 bases remaining between them. The CDR3 loop spans 15 amino acids. In germline, CDR1 is LGHDT, CDR2 YNNKEL (reference sequence). The CDR3 spells CASSLTRQSTDTQYF. The CDR3 DNA is TGTGCCAGCAGCCTTACCCGACAAAGCACAGATACGCAGTATTTT.